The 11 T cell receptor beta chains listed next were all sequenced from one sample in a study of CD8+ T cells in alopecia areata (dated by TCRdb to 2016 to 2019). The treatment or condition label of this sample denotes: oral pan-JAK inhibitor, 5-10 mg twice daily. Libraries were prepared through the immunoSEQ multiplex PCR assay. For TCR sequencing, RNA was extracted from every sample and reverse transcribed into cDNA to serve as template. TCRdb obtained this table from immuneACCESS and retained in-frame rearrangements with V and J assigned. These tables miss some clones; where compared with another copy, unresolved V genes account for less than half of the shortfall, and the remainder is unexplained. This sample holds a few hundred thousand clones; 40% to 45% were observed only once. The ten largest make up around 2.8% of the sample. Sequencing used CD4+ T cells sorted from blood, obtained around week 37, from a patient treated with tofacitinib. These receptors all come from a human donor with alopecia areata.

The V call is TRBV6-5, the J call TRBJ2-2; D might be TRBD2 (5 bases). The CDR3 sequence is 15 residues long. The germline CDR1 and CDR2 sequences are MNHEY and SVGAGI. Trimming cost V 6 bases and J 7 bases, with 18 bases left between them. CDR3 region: CASSRTPGSGGELFF. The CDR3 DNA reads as TGTGCCAGCAGCCGGACTCCTGGTTCCGGCGGGGAGCTGTTTTTT.

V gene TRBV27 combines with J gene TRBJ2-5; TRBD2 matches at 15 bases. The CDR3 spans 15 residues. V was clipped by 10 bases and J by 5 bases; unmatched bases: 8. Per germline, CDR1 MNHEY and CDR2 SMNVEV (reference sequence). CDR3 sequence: CATRTSGRVGETQYF. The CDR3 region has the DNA TGTGCCACAAGGACTAGCGGGAGGGTTGGGGAGACCCAGTACTTC.

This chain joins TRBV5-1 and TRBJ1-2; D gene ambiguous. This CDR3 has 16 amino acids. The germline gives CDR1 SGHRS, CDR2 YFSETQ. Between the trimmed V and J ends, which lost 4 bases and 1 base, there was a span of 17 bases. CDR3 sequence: CASSPRVDSLNYGYTF. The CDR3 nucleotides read TGCGCCAGCAGCCCACGAGTGGATTCCCTTAACTATGGCTACACCTTC.

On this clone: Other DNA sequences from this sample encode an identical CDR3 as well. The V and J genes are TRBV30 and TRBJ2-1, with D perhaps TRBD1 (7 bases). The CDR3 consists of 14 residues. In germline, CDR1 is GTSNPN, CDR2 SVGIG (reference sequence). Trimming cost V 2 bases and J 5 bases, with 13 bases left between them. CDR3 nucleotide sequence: TGTGCCTGGAGTCAGGGGGAGGTGCACAATGAGCAGTTCTTC. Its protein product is CAWSQGEVHNEQFF.

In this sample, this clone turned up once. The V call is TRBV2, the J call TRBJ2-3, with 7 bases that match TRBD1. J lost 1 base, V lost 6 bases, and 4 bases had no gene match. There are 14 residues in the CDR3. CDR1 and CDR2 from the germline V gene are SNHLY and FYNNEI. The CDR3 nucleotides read TGTGCCAGCAGGAGGGGGCCAGGCACAGATACGCAGTATTTT. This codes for CASRRGPGTDTQYF.

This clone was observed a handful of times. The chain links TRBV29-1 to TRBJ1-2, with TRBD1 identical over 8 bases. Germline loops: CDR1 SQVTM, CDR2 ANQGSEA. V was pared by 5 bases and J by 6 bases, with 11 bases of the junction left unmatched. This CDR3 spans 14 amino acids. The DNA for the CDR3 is TGCAGCGTTCTGGGCCCAGGGGGCGGCGATGGCTACACCTTC. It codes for CSVLGPGGGDGYTF.

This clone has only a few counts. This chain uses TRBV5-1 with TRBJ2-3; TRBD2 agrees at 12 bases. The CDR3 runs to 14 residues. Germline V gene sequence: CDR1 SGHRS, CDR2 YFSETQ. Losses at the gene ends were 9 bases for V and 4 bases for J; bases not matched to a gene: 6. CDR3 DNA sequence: TGCGCCACCTCGGGACTAGCGGGCGCAGATACGCAGTATTTT. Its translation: CATSGLAGADTQYF.

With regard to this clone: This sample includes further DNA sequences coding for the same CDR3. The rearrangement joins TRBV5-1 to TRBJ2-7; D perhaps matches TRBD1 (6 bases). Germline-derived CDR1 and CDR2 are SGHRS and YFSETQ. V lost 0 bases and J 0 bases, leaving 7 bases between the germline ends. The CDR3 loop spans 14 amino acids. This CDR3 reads CASSLGTVSYEQYF. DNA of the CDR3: TGCGCCAGCAGCTTGGGGACAGTCTCCTACGAGCAGTACTTC.

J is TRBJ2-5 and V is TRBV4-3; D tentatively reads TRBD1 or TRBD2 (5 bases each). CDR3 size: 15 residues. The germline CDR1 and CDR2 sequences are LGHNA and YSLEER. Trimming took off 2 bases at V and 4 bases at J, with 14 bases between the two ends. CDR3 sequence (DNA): TGCGCCAGCAGCCAAACCCCGGGACGGACAGAGACCCAGTACTTC. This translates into CASSQTPGRTETQYF.

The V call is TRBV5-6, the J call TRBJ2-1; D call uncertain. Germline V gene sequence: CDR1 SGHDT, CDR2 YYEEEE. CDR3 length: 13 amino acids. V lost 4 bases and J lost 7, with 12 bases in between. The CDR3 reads CASSPAGRNEQFF. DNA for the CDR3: TGTGCCAGCAGCCCGGCTGGGCGAAATGAGCAGTTCTTC.

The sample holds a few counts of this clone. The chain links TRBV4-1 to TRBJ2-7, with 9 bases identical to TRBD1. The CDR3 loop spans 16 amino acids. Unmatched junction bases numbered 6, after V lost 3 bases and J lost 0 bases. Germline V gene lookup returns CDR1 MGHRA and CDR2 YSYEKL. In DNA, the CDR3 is TGCGCCAGCAGCCACGCCGGGACAGGGAGCTCCTACGAGCAGTACTTC. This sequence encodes CASSHAGTGSSYEQYF.